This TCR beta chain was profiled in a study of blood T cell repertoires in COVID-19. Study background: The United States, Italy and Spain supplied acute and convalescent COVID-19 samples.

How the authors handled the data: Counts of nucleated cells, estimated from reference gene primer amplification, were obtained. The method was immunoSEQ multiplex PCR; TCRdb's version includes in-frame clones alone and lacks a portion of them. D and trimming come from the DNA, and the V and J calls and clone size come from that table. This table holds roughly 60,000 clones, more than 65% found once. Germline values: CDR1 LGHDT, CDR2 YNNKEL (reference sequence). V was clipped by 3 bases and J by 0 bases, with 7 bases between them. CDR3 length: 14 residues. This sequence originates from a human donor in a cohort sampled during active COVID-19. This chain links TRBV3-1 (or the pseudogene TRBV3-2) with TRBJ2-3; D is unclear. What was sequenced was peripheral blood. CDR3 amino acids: CASSQGYSTDTQYF. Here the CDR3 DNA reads TGTGCCAGCAGCCAGGGCTATAGCACAGATACGCAGTATTTT.